This TCR beta chain was sequenced for a study of cytomegalovirus exposure and HLA in healthy donors. The study's findings and limits: Generally TCR sequences proved uncommon, though certain public TCRs appeared in numerous donors. Cytomegalovirus-associated TCR beta chains were listed, numbering 164. A few chains tied to CMV proved CMV antigen-specific in vitro.

The donors formed part of the 120-subject validation cohort, distinct from the roughly 600-subject first cohort. As for this clone: What it binds is unknown.

The CDR3 runs 17 residues. Only in-frame clones appear in the TCRdb table, and some are missing; sequencing was by immunoSEQ multiplex PCR. The data show 200,000 or so clones, around nine tenths seen once. The chain has TRBV21-1 and TRBJ1-2; TRBD1 is taken as the D call from the table, unchecked against the DNA. TRBV21-1 has pseudogene status. The sequenced sample consisted of PBMCs. The TCR comes from a woman aged 18-35 years in good health and CMV-seronegative. CDR3 in DNA: TGTGCCAGCAGCAAAGCGGGGCAACCGGACAGGGTCGGGGGCTACACCTTC. The encoded protein is CASSKAGQPDRVGGYTF.